This T cell receptor beta chain was recovered during a study of blood T cell repertoires in COVID-19. As for the study in general: Some COVID-19 samples were acute and others convalescent; all came from the United States, Italy and Spain. T cells, B-cell-depleted T cells, or PBMCs provided the cDNA or gDNA that served as material.

Adults between about 18 and 89 years of age took part from fewer than 30 US areas. In the authors' workflow: From reference gene primer amplification, estimates of nucleated cell counts were derived. Assay used: immunoSEQ multiplex PCR; TCRdb lists only in-frame clones, some missing. V and J calls and clone size come straight from that table; D and trimming were deduced from the DNA. Here the sample spans 230,000 or so clones, 88% being singletons. CDR1 and CDR2 from the germline V gene are SGHRS and YFSETQ. Trimming stripped 0 bases from V and 5 bases from J, with 9 bases between. The CDR3 contains 14 residues.

The sequencing input was PBMCs or T cells enriched from blood (not recorded which). This TCR was recovered from a woman between 25 and 40 years old who had recovered from COVID-19. The chain has TRBV5-1 and TRBJ2-1; TRBD1 might be the D (6 bases). In nucleotides, the CDR3 is TGCGCCAGCAGCTTGGAACAGGGAAACAATGAGCAGTTCTTC. Translated: CASSLEQGNNEQFF.